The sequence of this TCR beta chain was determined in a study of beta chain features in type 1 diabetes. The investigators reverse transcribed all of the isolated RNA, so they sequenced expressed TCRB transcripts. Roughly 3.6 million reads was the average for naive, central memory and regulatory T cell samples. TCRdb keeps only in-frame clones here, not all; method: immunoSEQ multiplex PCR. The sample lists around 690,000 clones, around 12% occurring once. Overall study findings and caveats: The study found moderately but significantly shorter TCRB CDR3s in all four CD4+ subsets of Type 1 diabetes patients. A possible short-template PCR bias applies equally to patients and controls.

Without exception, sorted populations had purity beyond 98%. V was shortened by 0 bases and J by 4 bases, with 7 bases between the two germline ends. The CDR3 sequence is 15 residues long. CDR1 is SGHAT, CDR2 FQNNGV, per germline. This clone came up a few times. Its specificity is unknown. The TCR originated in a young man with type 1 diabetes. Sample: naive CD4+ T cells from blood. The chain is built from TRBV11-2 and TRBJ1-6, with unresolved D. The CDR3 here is CASSLDGPYNSPLHF. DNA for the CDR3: TGTGCCAGCAGCTTAGACGGTCCATATAATTCACCCCTCCACTTT.